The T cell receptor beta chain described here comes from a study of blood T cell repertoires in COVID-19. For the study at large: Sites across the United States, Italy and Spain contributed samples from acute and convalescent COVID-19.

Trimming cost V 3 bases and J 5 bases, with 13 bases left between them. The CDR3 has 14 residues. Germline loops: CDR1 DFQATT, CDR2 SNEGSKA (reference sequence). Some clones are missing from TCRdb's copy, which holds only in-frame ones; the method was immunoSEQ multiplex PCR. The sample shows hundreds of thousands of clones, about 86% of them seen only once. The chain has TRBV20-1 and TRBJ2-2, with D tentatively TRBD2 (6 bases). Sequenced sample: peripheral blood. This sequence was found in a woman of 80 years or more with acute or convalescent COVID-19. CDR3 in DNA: TGCAGTGCTAGTGTTAGCGGAAGTACCGGGGAGCTGTTTTTT. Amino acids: CSASVSGSTGELFF.